This T cell receptor beta chain was observed in a study of blood T cell repertoires in COVID-19. This CDR3 contains 12 residues. CDR1 ENHRY and CDR2 SYGVKD come from the germline V gene. V lost 8 bases and J lost 5, with 13 bases in between. Generated by immunoSEQ multiplex PCR, the TCRdb table keeps only in-frame clones and is missing some. This repertoire shows roughly 230,000 clones, 88% found once; its top ten account for over 1.5%. The TCR originated in a man between 65 and 85 years old with acute or convalescent COVID-19. V and J are TRBV10-3 and TRBJ2-7; a possible D gene is TRBD2 (6 bases). The specimen was peripheral blood. The CDR3 spells CAIGLQPNEQYF. As DNA, the CDR3 is TGTGCCATCGGACTACAACCTAACGAGCAGTACTTC.